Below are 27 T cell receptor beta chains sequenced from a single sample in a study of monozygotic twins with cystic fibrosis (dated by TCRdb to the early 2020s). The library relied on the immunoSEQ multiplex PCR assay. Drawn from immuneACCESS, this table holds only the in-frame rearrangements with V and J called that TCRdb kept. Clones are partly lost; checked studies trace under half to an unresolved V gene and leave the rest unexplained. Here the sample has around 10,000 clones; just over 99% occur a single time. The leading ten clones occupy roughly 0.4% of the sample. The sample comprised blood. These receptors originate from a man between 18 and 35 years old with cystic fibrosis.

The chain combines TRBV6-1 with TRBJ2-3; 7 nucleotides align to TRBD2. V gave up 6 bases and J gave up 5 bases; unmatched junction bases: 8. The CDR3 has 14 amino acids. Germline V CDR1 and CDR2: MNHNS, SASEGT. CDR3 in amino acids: CASRRGLDVDTQYF. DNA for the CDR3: TGTGCCAGCAGACGCGGACTAGATGTAGATACGCAGTATTTT.

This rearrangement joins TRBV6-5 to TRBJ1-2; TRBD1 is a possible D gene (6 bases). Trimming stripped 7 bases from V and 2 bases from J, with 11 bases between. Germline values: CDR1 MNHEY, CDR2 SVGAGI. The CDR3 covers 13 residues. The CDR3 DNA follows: TGTGCCAGCACCCTCAGGGGAAACTATGGCTACACCTTC. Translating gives CASTLRGNYGYTF.

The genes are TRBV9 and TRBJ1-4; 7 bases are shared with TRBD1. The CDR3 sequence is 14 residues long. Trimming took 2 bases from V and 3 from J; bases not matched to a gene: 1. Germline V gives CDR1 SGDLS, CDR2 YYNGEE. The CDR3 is CASSVGTANEKLFF. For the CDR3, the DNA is TGTGCCAGCAGCGTGGGGACAGCTAATGAAAAACTGTTTTTT.

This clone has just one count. For the CDR3, the DNA is TGTGCCAGCAGCGAGCGGGAGGGCACCGGGGAGCTGTTTTTT. The encoded protein is CASSEREGTGELFF. The rearrangement joins TRBV2 to TRBJ2-2; TRBD2 aligns across 10 bases. V was clipped by 6 bases and J by 4 bases; unmatched bases: 2. CDR1 and CDR2 (germline): SNHLY, FYNNEI. The CDR3 covers 14 residues.

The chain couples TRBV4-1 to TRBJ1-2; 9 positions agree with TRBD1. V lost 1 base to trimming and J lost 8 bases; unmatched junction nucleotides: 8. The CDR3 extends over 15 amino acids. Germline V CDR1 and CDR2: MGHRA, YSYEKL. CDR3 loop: CASSQVGQGRSGYTF. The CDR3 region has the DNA TGCGCCAGCAGCCAAGTGGGACAGGGTCGAAGCGGCTACACCTTC.

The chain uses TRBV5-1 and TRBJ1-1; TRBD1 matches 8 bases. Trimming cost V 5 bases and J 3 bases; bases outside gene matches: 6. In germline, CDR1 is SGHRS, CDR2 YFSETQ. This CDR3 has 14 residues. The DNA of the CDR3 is TGCGCCAGCAGTCGACAGGGGTGGGACACTGAAGCTTTCTTT. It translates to CASSRQGWDTEAFF.

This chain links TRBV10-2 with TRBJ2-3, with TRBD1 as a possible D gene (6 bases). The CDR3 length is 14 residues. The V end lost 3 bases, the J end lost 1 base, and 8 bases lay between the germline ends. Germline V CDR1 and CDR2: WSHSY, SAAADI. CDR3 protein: CASSEYRGTDTQYF. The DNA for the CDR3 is TGCGCCAGCAGTGAATACAGGGGCACAGATACGCAGTATTTT.

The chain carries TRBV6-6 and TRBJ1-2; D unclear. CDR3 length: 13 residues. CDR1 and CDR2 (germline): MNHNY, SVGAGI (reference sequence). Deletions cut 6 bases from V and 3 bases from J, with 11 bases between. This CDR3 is CASSPQPYYGYTF. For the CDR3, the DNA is TGTGCCAGCAGCCCTCAGCCATACTATGGCTACACCTTC.

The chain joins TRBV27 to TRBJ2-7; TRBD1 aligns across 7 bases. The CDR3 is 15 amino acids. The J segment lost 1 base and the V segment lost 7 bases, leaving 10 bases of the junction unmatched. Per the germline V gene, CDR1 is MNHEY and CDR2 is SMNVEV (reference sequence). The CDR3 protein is CASTLAAGGSYEQYF. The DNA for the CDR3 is TGTGCCAGCACCCTGGCGGCAGGGGGTTCCTACGAGCAGTACTTC.

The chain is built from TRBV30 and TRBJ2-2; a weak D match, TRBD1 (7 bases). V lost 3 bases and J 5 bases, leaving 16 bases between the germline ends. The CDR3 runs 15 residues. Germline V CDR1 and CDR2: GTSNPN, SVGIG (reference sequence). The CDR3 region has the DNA TGTGCCTGGAGAGGGCAGGGGGAGGATACCGGGGAGCTGTTTTTT. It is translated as CAWRGQGEDTGELFF.

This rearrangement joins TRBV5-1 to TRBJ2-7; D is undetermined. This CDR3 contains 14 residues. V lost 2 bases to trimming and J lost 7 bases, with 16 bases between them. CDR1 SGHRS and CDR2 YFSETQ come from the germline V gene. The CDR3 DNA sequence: TGCGCCAGCAGCTTTTACGGCAGGCCCGGGGAGCAGTACTTC. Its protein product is CASSFYGRPGEQYF.

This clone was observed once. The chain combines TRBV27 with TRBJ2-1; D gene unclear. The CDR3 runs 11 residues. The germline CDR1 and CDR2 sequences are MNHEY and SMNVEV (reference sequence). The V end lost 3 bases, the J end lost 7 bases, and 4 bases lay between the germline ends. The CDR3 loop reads CASSFQNEQFF. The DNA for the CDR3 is TGTGCCAGCAGTTTCCAGAATGAGCAGTTCTTC.

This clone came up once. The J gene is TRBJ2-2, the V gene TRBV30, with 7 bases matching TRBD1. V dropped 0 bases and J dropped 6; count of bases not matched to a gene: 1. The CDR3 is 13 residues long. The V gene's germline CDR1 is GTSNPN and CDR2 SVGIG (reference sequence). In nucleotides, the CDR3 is TGTGCCTGGAGTGTAGGGGGCCCCGGGGAGCTGTTTTTT. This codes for CAWSVGGPGELFF. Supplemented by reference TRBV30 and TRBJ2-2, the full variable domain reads SQTIHQWPATLVQPVGSPLSLECTVEGTSNPNLYWYRQAAGRGLQLLFYSVGIGQISSEVPQNLSASRPQDRQFILSSKKLLLSDSGFYLCAWSVGGPGELFFGEGSRLTVL.

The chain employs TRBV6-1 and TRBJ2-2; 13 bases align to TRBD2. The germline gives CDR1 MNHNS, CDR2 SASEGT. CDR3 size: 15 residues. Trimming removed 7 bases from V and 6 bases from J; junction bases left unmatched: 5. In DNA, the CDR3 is TGTGCCAGCAAAAGGACTAGCGGGGGTGCCGGGGAGCTGTTTTTT. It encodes CASKRTSGGAGELFF.

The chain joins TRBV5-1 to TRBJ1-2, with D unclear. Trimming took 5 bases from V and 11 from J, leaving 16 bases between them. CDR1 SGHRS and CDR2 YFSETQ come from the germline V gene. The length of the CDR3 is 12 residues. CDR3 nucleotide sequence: TGCGCCAGCAGAGAATCCAGGAGTGGTTACACCTTC. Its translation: CASRESRSGYTF.

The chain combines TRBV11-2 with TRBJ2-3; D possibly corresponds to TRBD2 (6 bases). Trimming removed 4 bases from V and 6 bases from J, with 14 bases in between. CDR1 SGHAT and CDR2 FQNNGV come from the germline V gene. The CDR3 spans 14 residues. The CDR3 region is CASSSPVGGDTQYF. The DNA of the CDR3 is TGTGCCAGCAGCTCTCCGGTAGGAGGGGATACGCAGTATTTT.

This chain's CDR3 is CASSFLDKYYGYTF. CDR3 DNA sequence: TGTGCCAGCAGTTTCCTCGACAAGTACTATGGCTACACCTTC. The V and J genes are TRBV28 and TRBJ1-2, with no clear D. The V and J ends lost 3 bases and 3 bases respectively, with 11 bases between them. Per the germline V gene, CDR1 is MDHEN and CDR2 is SYDVKM. The CDR3 is 14 amino acids.

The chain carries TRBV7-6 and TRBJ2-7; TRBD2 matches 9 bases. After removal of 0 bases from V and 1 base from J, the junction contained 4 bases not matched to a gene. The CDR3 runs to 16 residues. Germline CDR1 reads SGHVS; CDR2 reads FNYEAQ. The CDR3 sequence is CASSLAASGESYEQYF. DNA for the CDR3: TGTGCCAGCAGCTTAGCGGCTAGCGGGGAATCCTACGAGCAGTACTTC.

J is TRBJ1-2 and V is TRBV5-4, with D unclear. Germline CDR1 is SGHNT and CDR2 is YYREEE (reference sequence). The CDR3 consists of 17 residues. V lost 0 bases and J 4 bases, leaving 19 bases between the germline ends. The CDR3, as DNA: TGTGCCAGCAGCTTGGAATCCTTGCTAGGTGAAACCTATGGCTACACCTTC. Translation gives CASSLESLLGETYGYTF.

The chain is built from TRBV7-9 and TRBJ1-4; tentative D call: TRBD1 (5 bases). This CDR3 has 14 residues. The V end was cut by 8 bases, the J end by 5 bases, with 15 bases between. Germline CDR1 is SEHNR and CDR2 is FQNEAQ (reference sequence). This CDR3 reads CASETGTENEKLFF. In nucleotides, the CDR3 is TGTGCCAGCGAAACCGGGACGGAAAATGAAAAACTGTTTTTT.

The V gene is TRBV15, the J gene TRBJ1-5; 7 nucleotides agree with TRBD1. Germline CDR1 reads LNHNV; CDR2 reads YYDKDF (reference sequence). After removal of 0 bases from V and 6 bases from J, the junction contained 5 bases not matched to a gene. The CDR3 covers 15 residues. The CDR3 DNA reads TGTGCCACCAGCAGAGATCGGAACAGGGGTCAGCCCCAGCATTTT. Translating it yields CATSRDRNRGQPQHF.

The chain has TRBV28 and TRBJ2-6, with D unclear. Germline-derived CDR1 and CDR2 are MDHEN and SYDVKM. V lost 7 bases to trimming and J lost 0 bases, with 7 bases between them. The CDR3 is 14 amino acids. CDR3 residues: CASTTPSGANVLTF. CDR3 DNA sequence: TGTGCCAGCACTACTCCCTCTGGGGCCAACGTCCTGACTTTC.

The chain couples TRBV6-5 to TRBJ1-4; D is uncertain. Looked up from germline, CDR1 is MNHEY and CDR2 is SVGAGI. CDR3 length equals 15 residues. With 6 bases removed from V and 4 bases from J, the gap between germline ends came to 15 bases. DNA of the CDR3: TGTGCCAGCAGCCCCCGTGTCTCCGGTAATGAAAAACTGTTTTTT. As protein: CASSPRVSGNEKLFF.

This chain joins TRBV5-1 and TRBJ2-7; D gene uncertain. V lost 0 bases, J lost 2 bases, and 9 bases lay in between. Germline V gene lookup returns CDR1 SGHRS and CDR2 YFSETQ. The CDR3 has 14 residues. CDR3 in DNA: TGCGCCAGCAGCTTGGGGGGTAAAGCCTACGAGCAGTACTTC. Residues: CASSLGGKAYEQYF. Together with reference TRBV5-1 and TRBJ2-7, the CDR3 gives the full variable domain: KAGVTQTPRYLIKTRGQQVTLSCSPISGHRSVSWYQQTPGQGLQFLFEYFSETQRNKGNFPGRFSGRQFSNSRSEMNVSTLELGDSALYLCASSLGGKAYEQYFGPGTRLTVT.

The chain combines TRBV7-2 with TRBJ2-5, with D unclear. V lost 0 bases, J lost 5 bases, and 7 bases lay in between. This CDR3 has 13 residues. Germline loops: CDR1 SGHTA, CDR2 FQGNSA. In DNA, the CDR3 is TGTGCCAGCAGCTTAGCTAGGAGCGAGACCCAGTACTTC. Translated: CASSLARSETQYF.

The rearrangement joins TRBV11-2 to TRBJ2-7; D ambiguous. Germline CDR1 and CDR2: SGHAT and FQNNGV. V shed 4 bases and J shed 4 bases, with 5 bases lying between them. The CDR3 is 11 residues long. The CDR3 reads CASSWSYEQYF. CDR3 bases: TGTGCCAGCAGCTGGTCTTACGAGCAGTACTTC.

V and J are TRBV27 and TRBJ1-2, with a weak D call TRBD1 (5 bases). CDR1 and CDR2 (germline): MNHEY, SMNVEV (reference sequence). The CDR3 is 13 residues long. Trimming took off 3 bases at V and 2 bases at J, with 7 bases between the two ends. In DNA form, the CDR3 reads TGTGCCAGCAGTTTTGAGGGGAACTATGGCTACACCTTC. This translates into CASSFEGNYGYTF.